This T cell receptor (beta chain) was identified during a study of cytomegalovirus exposure and HLA in healthy donors. Trimming pared 7 bases from V and 4 bases from J, leaving 23 bases between. The CDR3 runs to 17 residues. Germline V gene lookup returns CDR1 MDHEN and CDR2 SYDVKM. The table came from immunoSEQ multiplex PCR; TCRdb's copy has only in-frame clones and leaves some out. The sample contains approximately 71,000 clones, 91% of which appear only once. This receptor was identified in a man aged 18 to 30 in good health and CMV-seronegative. V and J are TRBV28 and TRBJ1-5; possible D gene TRBD1, 6 bases. Sequenced sample: PBMCs. As DNA, the CDR3 is TGTGCCAGCACCCTAGGGACCATCGGACAGTTAAATCAGCCCCAGCATTTT. This encodes CASTLGTIGQLNQPQHF.